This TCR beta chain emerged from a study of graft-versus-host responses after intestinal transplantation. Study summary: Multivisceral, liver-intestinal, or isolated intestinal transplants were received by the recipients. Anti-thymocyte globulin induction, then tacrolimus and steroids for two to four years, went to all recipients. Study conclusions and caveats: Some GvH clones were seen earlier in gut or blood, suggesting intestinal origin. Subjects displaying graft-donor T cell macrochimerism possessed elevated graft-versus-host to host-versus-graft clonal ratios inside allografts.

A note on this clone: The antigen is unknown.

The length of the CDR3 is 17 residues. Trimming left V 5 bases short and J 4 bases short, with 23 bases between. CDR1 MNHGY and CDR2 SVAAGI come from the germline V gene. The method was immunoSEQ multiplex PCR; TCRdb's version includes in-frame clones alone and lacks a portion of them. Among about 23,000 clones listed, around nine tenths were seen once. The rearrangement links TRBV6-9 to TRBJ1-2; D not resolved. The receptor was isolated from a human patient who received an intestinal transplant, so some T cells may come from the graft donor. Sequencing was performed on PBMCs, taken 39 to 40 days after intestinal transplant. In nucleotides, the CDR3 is TGTGCCAGCAGTCACACGCGGCCCCACGGAAAGACCTATGGCTACACCTTC. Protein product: CASSHTRPHGKTYGYTF.